These T cell receptor beta chains were read from a single sample in a study of blood T cell repertoires in COVID-19. Libraries were prepared by immunoSEQ multiplex PCR; TCRdb keeps only in-frame clonotypes and omits some of them. The profile shows 250,000 or so clones, roughly nine tenths of them singletons. Specimen: peripheral blood. The receptors originated from a man between 60 and 70 years old with acute or convalescent COVID-19. The CDR3 runs from the conserved cysteine through the conserved F or W. D genes are given only for firm matches. Size is stated for part of the rows, as once, few or many counts, or as a class when the clone is expanded.

CDR3aa: CASSLNRGTGELFF
CDR3nt: TGTGCCAGCAGTTTAAACAGGGGCACCGGGGAGCTGTTTTTT
j_gene: TRBJ2-2
d_gene: TRBD1
v_gene: TRBV27
abundance: .
len: 14

CDR3aa: CAWGITAGTEAFF
CDR3nt: TGTGCCTGGGGAATCACCGCGGGCACTGAAGCTTTCTTT
j_gene: TRBJ1-1
d_gene: .
v_gene: TRBV30
abundance: few
len: 13

CDR3aa: CASSLTDRDTEAFF
CDR3nt: TGTGCCAGCAGTTTAACGGACAGGGACACTGAAGCTTTCTTT
j_gene: TRBJ1-1
d_gene: TRBD1
v_gene: TRBV28
abundance: .
len: 14

CDR3aa: CSVEDRGDYEQYF
CDR3nt: TGCAGCGTTGAGGACAGGGGGGACTACGAGCAGTACTTC
j_gene: TRBJ2-7
d_gene: TRBD1
v_gene: TRBV29-1
abundance: .
len: 13

CDR3aa: CASSWTGGNNSPLHF
CDR3nt: TGTGCCAGCAGTTGGACAGGGGGCAACAATTCACCCCTCCACTTT
j_gene: TRBJ1-6
d_gene: TRBD1
v_gene: TRBV27
abundance: .
len: 15

CDR3aa: CASSGRPNNEQFF
CDR3nt: TGTGCCAGCAGCGGGAGACCTAACAATGAGCAGTTCTTC
j_gene: TRBJ2-1
d_gene: .
v_gene: TRBV28
abundance: .
len: 13

CDR3aa: CASSLTPGQGFAEAFF
CDR3nt: TGTGCCAGCAGCCTAACCCCGGGACAGGGGTTCGCTGAAGCTTTCTTT
j_gene: TRBJ1-1
d_gene: TRBD1
v_gene: TRBV11-1
abundance: .
len: 16

CDR3aa: CASREGANQYF
CDR3nt: TGTGCCAGCAGAGAAGGGGCGAACCAGTACTTC
j_gene: TRBJ2-5
d_gene: .
v_gene: TRBV12-3/TRBV12-4
abundance: .
len: 11

CDR3aa: CASAETEGITGELFF
CDR3nt: TGTGCTAGTGCGGAAACGGAGGGGATCACCGGGGAGCTGTTTTTT
j_gene: TRBJ2-2
d_gene: .
v_gene: TRBV12-5
abundance: .
len: 15

CDR3aa: CASSLVASGHQETQYF
CDR3nt: TGTGCCAGCAGCTTAGTTGCTAGCGGGCACCAAGAGACCCAGTACTTC
j_gene: TRBJ2-5
d_gene: TRBD2
v_gene: TRBV7-2
abundance: once
len: 16

CDR3aa: CASSPELMNTEAFF
CDR3nt: TGTGCCAGCAGCCCAGAACTCATGAACACTGAAGCTTTCTTT
j_gene: TRBJ1-1
d_gene: .
v_gene: TRBV14
abundance: .
len: 14

CDR3aa: CASSLPGFSGNTIYF
CDR3nt: TGTGCCAGCAGTTTGCCCGGTTTTTCTGGAAACACCATATATTTT
j_gene: TRBJ1-3
d_gene: .
v_gene: TRBV28
abundance: .
len: 15

CDR3aa: CAIHPSGVGSPLHF
CDR3nt: TGTGCCATCCACCCATCGGGTGTGGGTTCACCCCTCCACTTT
j_gene: TRBJ1-6
d_gene: .
v_gene: TRBV6-5
abundance: .
len: 14

CDR3aa: CASSLEGVPYEQYF
CDR3nt: TGCGCCAGCAGCTTGGAGGGAGTACCCTACGAGCAGTACTTC
j_gene: TRBJ2-7
d_gene: .
v_gene: TRBV5-1
abundance: .
len: 14

CDR3aa: CASSSYTGTSGSMSQETQYF
CDR3nt: TGTGCCAGCAGTTCCTACACCGGGACTAGCGGGAGTATGTCCCAAGAGACCCAGTACTTC
j_gene: TRBJ2-5
d_gene: TRBD2
v_gene: TRBV28
abundance: .
len: 20

CDR3aa: CASSYVTGGFTEAFF
CDR3nt: TGTGCCAGCAGTTATGTGACAGGGGGATTCACTGAAGCTTTCTTT
j_gene: TRBJ1-1
d_gene: TRBD1
v_gene: TRBV6-5
abundance: .
len: 15

CDR3aa: CASSLLGYSYNEQFF
CDR3nt: TGTGCCAGCAGTTTATTGGGCTACTCCTACAATGAGCAGTTCTTC
j_gene: TRBJ2-1
d_gene: .
v_gene: TRBV28
abundance: .
len: 15

CDR3aa: CASSFGQRSYEQYF
CDR3nt: TGTGCCAGCAGCTTCGGACAGCGCTCCTACGAGCAGTACTTC
j_gene: TRBJ2-7
d_gene: .
v_gene: TRBV7-8
abundance: .
len: 14

CDR3aa: CSVDGTGSYEQYF
CDR3nt: TGCAGCGTTGACGGGACAGGGTCCTACGAGCAGTACTTC
j_gene: TRBJ2-7
d_gene: TRBD1
v_gene: TRBV29-1
abundance: .
len: 13

CDR3aa: CASSIGQTATVGSPLHF
CDR3nt: TGTGCCAGTAGTATCGGACAGACGGCAACAGTCGGTTCACCCCTCCACTTT
j_gene: TRBJ1-6
d_gene: .
v_gene: TRBV19
abundance: .
len: 17

CDR3aa: CASSTLAGEGDTQYF
CDR3nt: TGTGCCAGTAGTACATTAGCGGGAGAGGGAGATACGCAGTATTTT
j_gene: TRBJ2-3
d_gene: TRBD2
v_gene: TRBV19
abundance: .
len: 15

CDR3aa: CASSQGGLAGELGYNEQFF
CDR3nt: TGCGCCAGCAGCCAAGGGGGACTAGCGGGAGAATTAGGGTACAATGAGCAGTTCTTC
j_gene: TRBJ2-1
d_gene: TRBD2
v_gene: TRBV4-3
abundance: .
len: 19

CDR3aa: CASSEPGGNGYTF
CDR3nt: TGTGCCAGCAGCGAACCAGGGGGTAATGGCTACACCTTC
j_gene: TRBJ1-2
d_gene: TRBD1
v_gene: TRBV9
abundance: .
len: 13

CDR3aa: CASSHGQDEQYF
CDR3nt: TGTGCCAGCAGCCACGGACAAGACGAGCAGTACTTC
j_gene: TRBJ2-7
d_gene: .
v_gene: TRBV7-3
abundance: .
len: 12

CDR3aa: CASAPTMPNTEAFF
CDR3nt: TGTGCTAGTGCTCCTACCATGCCGAACACTGAAGCTTTCTTT
j_gene: TRBJ1-1
d_gene: .
v_gene: TRBV12-5
abundance: .
len: 14

CDR3aa: CASSYRDSTNYGYTF
CDR3nt: TGTGCCAGCAGTTACCGGGACAGTACTAACTATGGCTACACCTTC
j_gene: TRBJ1-2
d_gene: TRBD1
v_gene: TRBV6-5
abundance: .
len: 15

CDR3aa: CAWSRLQTSGRWASNNEQFF
CDR3nt: TGTGCCTGGAGTCGACTCCAGACTAGCGGGAGGTGGGCTTCGAACAATGAGCAGTTCTTC
j_gene: TRBJ2-1
d_gene: TRBD2
v_gene: TRBV30
abundance: .
len: 20

CDR3aa: CASSQTHVHRGHTDTQYF
CDR3nt: TGTGCCAGCAGCCAAACTCACGTACACAGGGGGCACACAGATACGCAGTATTTT
j_gene: TRBJ2-3
d_gene: TRBD1
v_gene: TRBV14
abundance: .
len: 18

CDR3aa: CASSLGTGLLYGYTF
CDR3nt: TGCGCCAGCAGCTTGGGGACAGGATTACTCTATGGCTACACCTTC
j_gene: TRBJ1-2
d_gene: TRBD1
v_gene: TRBV5-1
abundance: .
len: 15

CDR3aa: CASNRRDMNTEAFF
CDR3nt: TGTGCCAGCAACCGTCGTGACATGAACACTGAAGCTTTCTTT
j_gene: TRBJ1-1
d_gene: .
v_gene: TRBV6-5
abundance: .
len: 14

CDR3aa: CASSEGRESVNEQFF
CDR3nt: TGTGCCAGCAGTGAGGGGCGGGAGAGCGTAAATGAGCAGTTCTTC
j_gene: TRBJ2-1
d_gene: TRBD2
v_gene: TRBV2
abundance: .
len: 15

CDR3aa: CASSVGLAGGHNEQYF
CDR3nt: TGTGCCAGCAGCGTGGGTCTAGCGGGAGGGCACAACGAGCAGTACTTC
j_gene: TRBJ2-7
d_gene: TRBD2
v_gene: TRBV9
abundance: .
len: 16

CDR3aa: CASSLRSGTTYNEQFF
CDR3nt: TGTGCCAGCAGCCTCAGAAGCGGAACAACCTACAATGAGCAGTTCTTC
j_gene: TRBJ2-1
d_gene: .
v_gene: TRBV21-1
abundance: .
len: 16

CDR3aa: CASSVVGDTEAFF
CDR3nt: TGTGCCAGCAGCGTAGTAGGGGACACTGAAGCTTTCTTT
j_gene: TRBJ1-1
d_gene: .
v_gene: TRBV9
abundance: once
len: 13

CDR3aa: CASSPSNYGYTF
CDR3nt: TGTGCCAGCAGCCCATCTAACTATGGCTACACCTTC
j_gene: TRBJ1-2
d_gene: .
v_gene: TRBV9
abundance: .
len: 12

CDR3aa: CSVELPRTGTYYEQYF
CDR3nt: TGCAGCGTTGAACTACCGCGGACAGGGACCTACTACGAGCAGTACTTC
j_gene: TRBJ2-7
d_gene: TRBD1
v_gene: TRBV29-1
abundance: .
len: 16

CDR3aa: CASSLGSRGENGYTF
CDR3nt: TGTGCCAGCAGCTTGGGGTCCAGGGGAGAGAATGGCTACACCTTC
j_gene: TRBJ1-2
d_gene: .
v_gene: TRBV5-4
abundance: .
len: 15

CDR3aa: CASSFGNRGRNTEAFF
CDR3nt: TGTGCCAGCAGCTTCGGGAACAGGGGGCGTAACACTGAAGCTTTCTTT
j_gene: TRBJ1-1
d_gene: TRBD1
v_gene: TRBV7-9
abundance: .
len: 16

CDR3aa: CASSQTGVGVKQFF
CDR3nt: TGTGCCAGCAGCCAAACAGGGGTGGGTGTGAAGCAGTTCTTC
j_gene: TRBJ2-1
d_gene: TRBD1
v_gene: TRBV14
abundance: few
len: 14

CDR3aa: CASSLVGLANTGELFF
CDR3nt: TGCGCCAGCAGCTTGGTGGGACTAGCAAACACCGGGGAGCTGTTTTTT
j_gene: TRBJ2-2
d_gene: TRBD2
v_gene: TRBV5-1
abundance: few
len: 16

CDR3aa: CASSSEGGAYNEQFF
CDR3nt: TGTGCCAGCAGCTCCGAGGGGGGGGCCTACAATGAGCAGTTCTTC
j_gene: TRBJ2-1
d_gene: .
v_gene: TRBV7-8
abundance: .
len: 15

CDR3aa: CASSTLGGRSYNEQFF
CDR3nt: TGTGCCAGCAGTACTCTGGGAGGCCGATCCTACAATGAGCAGTTCTTC
j_gene: TRBJ2-1
d_gene: .
v_gene: TRBV6-2/TRBV6-3
abundance: .
len: 16

CDR3aa: CASSPPRGGRTGELFF
CDR3nt: TGTGCCAGCAGTCCCCCCCGCGGGGGGCGGACCGGGGAGCTGTTTTTT
j_gene: TRBJ2-2
d_gene: TRBD2
v_gene: TRBV28
abundance: .
len: 16

CDR3aa: CASSLGGEFEQYF
CDR3nt: TGTGCCAGCAGCTTAGGTGGGGAGTTCGAGCAGTACTTC
j_gene: TRBJ2-7
d_gene: .
v_gene: TRBV7-2
abundance: .
len: 13

CDR3aa: CASSLGGRDRYEQYF
CDR3nt: TGTGCCAGCAGCTTGGGAGGGCGGGATCGCTACGAGCAGTACTTC
j_gene: TRBJ2-7
d_gene: .
v_gene: TRBV5-4
abundance: .
len: 15

CDR3aa: CASSLAGIPLRYTF
CDR3nt: TGTGCCAGCAGCTTGGCGGGGATTCCCCTTAGGTACACCTTC
j_gene: TRBJ1-2
d_gene: .
v_gene: TRBV5-4
abundance: .
len: 14

CDR3aa: CATSKREPPYNEQFF
CDR3nt: TGTGCCACCAGCAAAAGAGAGCCCCCCTACAATGAGCAGTTCTTC
j_gene: TRBJ2-1
d_gene: .
v_gene: TRBV15
abundance: .
len: 15

CDR3aa: CASMGTMNTEAFF
CDR3nt: TGTGCCAGTATGGGGACAATGAACACTGAAGCTTTCTTT
j_gene: TRBJ1-1
d_gene: .
v_gene: TRBV19
abundance: few
len: 13

CDR3aa: CASRNLGSEQYF
CDR3nt: TGTGCCAGCCGCAACCTCGGGAGTGAGCAGTACTTC
j_gene: TRBJ2-7
d_gene: .
v_gene: TRBV28
abundance: .
len: 12

CDR3aa: CAWSHNQGPEGNSPLHF
CDR3nt: TGTGCCTGGAGTCACAACCAGGGGCCGGAAGGGAATTCACCCCTCCACTTT
j_gene: TRBJ1-6
d_gene: .
v_gene: TRBV30
abundance: .
len: 17

CDR3aa: CASAQGSSVVGYTF
CDR3nt: TGCGCCAGCGCCCAGGGCTCCAGCGTTGTAGGCTACACCTTC
j_gene: TRBJ1-2
d_gene: .
v_gene: TRBV5-1
abundance: .
len: 14

CDR3aa: CASSQDGGGKDSPLHF
CDR3nt: TGTGCCAGCAGCCAAGATGGAGGGGGCAAGGATTCACCCCTCCACTTT
j_gene: TRBJ1-6
d_gene: TRBD1
v_gene: TRBV2
abundance: .
len: 16

CDR3aa: CASSPSRGSETQYF
CDR3nt: TGTGCCAGCAGCCCCTCCCGGGGTTCGGAGACCCAGTACTTC
j_gene: TRBJ2-5
d_gene: .
v_gene: TRBV11-3
abundance: .
len: 14

CDR3aa: CASSFFPGASSYNEQFF
CDR3nt: TGTGCCAGCAGTTTCTTCCCAGGGGCGAGCTCCTACAATGAGCAGTTCTTC
j_gene: TRBJ2-1
d_gene: .
v_gene: TRBV27
abundance: .
len: 17

CDR3aa: CASTRGLAGTYEQYF
CDR3nt: TGTGCCAGCACCCGGGGACTAGCGGGGACCTACGAGCAGTACTTC
j_gene: TRBJ2-7
d_gene: TRBD2
v_gene: TRBV6-5
abundance: .
len: 15

CDR3aa: CASSLSDSLSYNEQFF
CDR3nt: TGTGCCAGCAGCTTGTCCGACTCCCTCTCCTACAATGAGCAGTTCTTC
j_gene: TRBJ2-1
d_gene: .
v_gene: TRBV5-5
abundance: .
len: 16